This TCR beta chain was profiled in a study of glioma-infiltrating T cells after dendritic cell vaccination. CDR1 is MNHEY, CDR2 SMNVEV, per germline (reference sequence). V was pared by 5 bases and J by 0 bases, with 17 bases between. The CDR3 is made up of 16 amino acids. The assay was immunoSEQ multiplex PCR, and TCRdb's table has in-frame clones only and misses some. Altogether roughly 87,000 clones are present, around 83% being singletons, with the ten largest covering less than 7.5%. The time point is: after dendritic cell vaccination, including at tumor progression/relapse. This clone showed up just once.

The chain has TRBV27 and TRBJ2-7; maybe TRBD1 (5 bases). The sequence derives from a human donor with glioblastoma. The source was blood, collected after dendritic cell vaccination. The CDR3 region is CASSPSDGDSSYEQYF. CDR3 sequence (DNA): TGTGCCAGCAGTCCGTCGGACGGAGACAGCTCCTACGAGCAGTACTTC.